This T cell receptor beta chain originates from a study of T cell responses to AZD1222 COVID-19 vaccine. The CDR3 loop spans 12 amino acids. Germline CDR1 and CDR2: GTSNPN and SVGIG (reference sequence). The count of this clone is one. Compared with germline, one end of the junction differs, possibly owing to a read error. The assay was immunoSEQ multiplex PCR, and TCRdb's table has in-frame clones only and misses some. Among around 140,000 clones listed, roughly nine tenths were seen once. V and J are TRBV30 and TRBJ1-1, with D possibly TRBD1 on 5 matching bases. The sequence derives from an adult who received the AZD1222 COVID-19 vaccine. Material: peripheral blood, obtained 28 days after the second AZD1222 dose. CDR3 in amino acids: CARSRVGTEAFF. CDR3 nucleotides: TGTGCCCGGAGCAGGGTTGGCACTGAAGCTTTCTTT.